The following is a T cell receptor beta chain sequence with its context. Its antigen remains unidentified. These data belong to a study of T cells expressing NK-cell markers. Across the study: Repertoires of TCR beta were obtained from T cells sorted as CD3+CD56+NKG2C+, CD3+CD56+NKG2C- and CD3+CD56-NKG2C+. Among the eight sequenced donors, seven tested HCMV-seropositive and one tested seronegative.

The CDR3 has 20 amino acids. Germline CDR1 DFQATT, CDR2 SNEGSKA (reference sequence). Study-level findings and limits: NKG2C+ dominant clonotype frequencies in a handful of donors were about 1.0-8% of CD8+ T cells. Whether expanded NKG2C-expressing T cell clones recognize HCMV is unknown.

One entry per CDR3 protein, without DNA, is what TCRdb gives after re-calling the 5' RACE reads. The table lists 450,000 to 600,000 distinct CDR3 sequences. The material sequenced was blood T cells: a sorted CD56 or NKG2C T cell subset, CD4+ or CD8+ T cells, or bulk PBMC T cells (not recorded which). The gene calls are TRBV20-1 and TRBJ2-5; with no DNA, the TCRdb D assignment of TRBD1 cannot be verified. The sequence came from a man aged 18 to 30 in good health. The CDR3 loop reads CSATIFANDRGLGWQETQYF.